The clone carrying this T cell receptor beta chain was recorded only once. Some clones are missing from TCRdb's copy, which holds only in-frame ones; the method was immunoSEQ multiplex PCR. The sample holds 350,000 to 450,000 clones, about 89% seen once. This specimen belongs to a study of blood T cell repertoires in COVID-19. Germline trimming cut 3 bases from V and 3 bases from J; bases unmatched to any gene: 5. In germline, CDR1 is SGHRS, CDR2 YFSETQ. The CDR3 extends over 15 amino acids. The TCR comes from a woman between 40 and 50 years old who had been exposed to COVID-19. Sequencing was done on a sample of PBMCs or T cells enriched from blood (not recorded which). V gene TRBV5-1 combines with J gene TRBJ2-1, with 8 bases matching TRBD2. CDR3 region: CASSWGLAGYNEQFF. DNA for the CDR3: TGCGCCAGCAGCTGGGGGCTAGCGGGCTACAATGAGCAGTTCTTC.